Below, 15 T cell receptor beta chains from the same sample are listed, as sequenced in a study of T cell responses to AZD1222 COVID-19 vaccine. Generated by immunoSEQ multiplex PCR, the TCRdb table keeps only in-frame clones and is missing some. The table records about 160,000 clones, roughly 88% of them present only once. Sequences were derived from peripheral blood, sampled 28 days after the second AZD1222 dose. These receptors all stem from an adult who received the AZD1222 COVID-19 vaccine.

This clone was observed a handful of times. The chain links TRBV21-1 to TRBJ1-5; TRBD1 is the table's D call, not checked against the DNA. TRBV21-1 is annotated as a pseudogene. The length of the CDR3 is 13 residues. The CDR3 here is CARPTGFGQPQHF. DNA for the CDR3: TGTGCCAGACCGACAGGGTTTGGTCAGCCCCAGCATTTT.

V gene TRBV18 combines with J gene TRBJ2-3; D is unclear. The CDR3 runs to 12 residues. V was clipped by 4 bases and J by 3 bases, with 5 bases between them. Germline assignment: CDR1 KGHSH and CDR2 LQKENI. The CDR3 nucleotides read TGTGCCAGCTCACAGGGAACAGATACGCAGTATTTT. Protein: CASSQGTDTQYF.

This clone is a singleton in its sample. The chain couples TRBV6-5 to TRBJ2-4, with D perhaps assigned TRBD1 or TRBD2 (5 bases each). The CDR3 is 13 amino acids. Deletions cut 7 bases from V and 6 bases from J, with 13 bases between. Looked up from germline, CDR1 is MNHEY and CDR2 is SVGAGI. CDR3: CASKGAGRNIQYF. CDR3 sequence (DNA): TGTGCCAGCAAAGGGGCAGGGAGAAACATTCAGTACTTC.

The rearrangement links TRBV6-6 to TRBJ1-5; D call uncertain. Trimming removed 2 bases at V and 2 bases at J, with 13 bases between. The CDR3 extends over 16 amino acids. CDR1 MNHNY and CDR2 SVGAGI come from the germline V gene (reference sequence). CDR3 residues: CASSYGGDGGNQPQHF. CDR3 in DNA: TGTGCCAGCAGTTACGGCGGGGATGGGGGCAATCAGCCCCAGCATTTT.

As to this clone: A junction end diverges from the germline sequence, so it may reflect a read error. The chain combines TRBV7-7 with TRBJ2-1; D not certain. The CDR3 loop spans 15 amino acids. Germline-derived CDR1 and CDR2 are SSHAT and FNYEAQ (reference sequence). Written as DNA, the CDR3 is TGTGCTAGCAGCTTACGAGAAAGCTCCTACAATGAGCAGTTCTTC. Its protein is CASSLRESSYNEQFF.

The chain uses TRBV7-2 and TRBJ2-1; 10 bases are shared with TRBD2. The trim removed 3 bases at V and 4 bases at J, leaving 3 bases unmatched. The CDR3 consists of 15 residues. Per germline, CDR1 SGHTA and CDR2 FQGNSA. The CDR3: CASSFLAGVYNEQFF. CDR3 bases: TGTGCCAGCAGCTTTCTAGCGGGGGTATACAATGAGCAGTTCTTC.

V and J are TRBV2 and TRBJ2-3; 11 bases are a match to TRBD2. The CDR3 is 18 residues long. V dropped 5 bases and J dropped 4; count of bases not matched to a gene: 14. Germline-derived CDR1 and CDR2 are SNHLY and FYNNEI. As DNA, the CDR3 is TGTGCCAGCAGTTCTCGAGAGGCTAGCGGGGGGTGGGCAGATACGCAGTATTTT. This translates into CASSSREASGGWADTQYF.

This clone was counted only a few times. The chain has TRBV19 and TRBJ1-2, with 7 bases identical to TRBD1. Germline loops: CDR1 LNHDA, CDR2 SQIVND (reference sequence). The CDR3 spans 14 residues. V was pared by 5 bases and J by 4 bases, with 7 bases of the junction left unmatched. The CDR3 DNA follows: TGTGCCAGTAGTTCCCTAGGGACAGCCTATGGCTACACCTTC. This gives the protein CASSSLGTAYGYTF.

The gene calls are TRBV4-1 and TRBJ1-2, with 7 bases that match TRBD1. The CDR3 consists of 14 residues. Germline V gene sequence: CDR1 MGHRA, CDR2 YSYEKL. V trimming: 3 bases; J trimming: 7 bases; junction bases outside the gene matches: 8. CDR3 loop: CASSHEDRASGYTF. The CDR3 nucleotides read TGCGCCAGCAGCCATGAAGACAGGGCCTCTGGCTACACCTTC.

The chain employs TRBV5-1 and TRBJ2-7; D possibly corresponds to TRBD1 (6 bases). Trimming stripped 4 bases from V and 3 bases from J, with 17 bases between. The CDR3 has 15 residues. CDR1 is SGHRS and CDR2 is YFSETQ in the germline V gene. As DNA, the CDR3 is TGCGCCAGCAGCCTGACCCAACAGGGAGTCTACGAGCAGTACTTC. Translated, it gives CASSLTQQGVYEQYF.

The chain uses TRBV3-1 (or the pseudogene TRBV3-2) and TRBJ2-2, with 11 bases fitting TRBD2. Germline CDR1 is LGHDT and CDR2 is YNNKEL (reference sequence). Unmatched junction bases numbered 6, after V lost 6 bases and J lost 0 bases. The CDR3 loop spans 17 amino acids. The CDR3 protein is CASRRSGGAANTGELFF. The CDR3 nucleotides read TGTGCCAGCAGACGTAGCGGGGGGGCTGCGAACACCGGGGAGCTGTTTTTT.

This chain connects TRBV7-9 to TRBJ1-3, with D unclear. The CDR3 has 13 residues. CDR1 SEHNR and CDR2 FQNEAQ come from the germline V gene (reference sequence). Trimming shortened V by 5 bases and J by 0 bases, and 5 bases separated the two germline ends. This chain's CDR3 is CASSLNSGNTIYF. DNA of the CDR3: TGTGCCAGCAGCCTAAACTCTGGAAACACCATATATTTT.

V is TRBV4-1 and J is TRBJ2-7, with 8 positions matching TRBD1. V trimming: 4 bases; J trimming: 1 base; junction bases outside the gene matches: 9. This CDR3 has 16 residues. The germline V gene encodes CDR1 MGHRA and CDR2 YSYEKL. The CDR3 spells CASSLDDGQGSYEQYF. CDR3 coding DNA: TGCGCCAGCAGCCTAGACGACGGACAGGGATCCTACGAGCAGTACTTC.

The chain couples TRBV19 to TRBJ2-4, with TRBD1 as a possible D gene (5 bases). Trimming left V 6 bases short and J 1 base short, with 19 bases between. The CDR3 is 17 residues long. Per germline, CDR1 LNHDA and CDR2 SQIVND (reference sequence). This CDR3 reads CASSLRVGFAAKNIQYF. Here the CDR3 DNA reads TGTGCCAGTAGCCTCAGGGTGGGTTTCGCGGCCAAAAACATTCAGTACTTC.

The chain is built from TRBV9 and TRBJ1-4, with 7 nucleotides matching TRBD1. V gave up 3 bases and J gave up 5 bases; unmatched junction bases: 7. CDR3 length equals 15 residues. The V gene's germline CDR1 is SGDLS and CDR2 YYNGEE. CDR3 residues: CASSARQGLNEKLFF. For the CDR3, the DNA is TGTGCCAGCAGCGCCCGACAGGGACTAAATGAAAAACTGTTTTTT.